Listed here is a single T cell receptor (beta chain). Its specificity is unknown. This entry is derived from a study of T cell responses to AZD1222 COVID-19 vaccine. The V and J ends lost 3 bases and 2 bases respectively, with 8 bases between them. Germline CDR1 and CDR2: SGHVS and FQNEAQ. This CDR3 comprises 15 residues. Study results and caveats: In a largely white British group with more females than males, clonal diversity was possibly underestimated. It was only a handful of AZD1222 recipients who were seropositive at baseline.

Assay used: immunoSEQ multiplex PCR; TCRdb lists only in-frame clones, some missing. Among fewer than 200,000 clones, around nine tenths were seen once, and the ten largest hold less than 4%. The sequencing here drew on peripheral blood, taken 28 days after the second dose of the MenACWY control vaccine. The receptor was derived from an adult who received the MenACWY meningococcal vaccine as a control. V is TRBV7-8 and J is TRBJ1-6; perhaps TRBD1 as D (6 bases). The CDR3 sequence: CASSFGGPYNSPLHF. The CDR3 region has the DNA TGTGCCAGCAGCTTTGGGGGCCCCTATAATTCACCCCTCCACTTT.